The text below deals with one TCR beta chain. Germline V gene lookup returns CDR1 SGHDT and CDR2 YYEEEE. This CDR3 region has 15 residues. J was trimmed by 3 bases and V by 4 bases; bases with no gene match: 5. Per the authors' pipeline: Reference gene primer amplification yielded estimated nucleated cell counts. Repertoires were generated with immunoSEQ multiplex PCR, while TCRdb's copy carries only in-frame clones and drops some. The DNA gave D and trimming, while V, J and clone size come from that table. The repertoire holds 150,000 to 200,000 clones, approximately 88% seen once, with more than 6.5% in the top ten. The record originates from a study of blood T cell repertoires in COVID-19. Study summary: Sample material is recorded as cDNA or gDNA derived from T cells, B-cell-depleted T cells, or PBMCs.

The participants were between roughly 18 and 89 years old and came from under 25 US areas. Participant-reported clinical history was the basis for cohort assignment. The sample consisted of PBMCs or T cells enriched from blood (not recorded which). The receptor was isolated from a woman aged 45-65 years who had recovered from COVID-19. The gene calls are TRBV5-6 and TRBJ1-5, with 9 bases lining up with TRBD1. For the CDR3, the DNA is TGTGCCAGCAGCCTAACAGGGGGCTTCAATCAGCCCCAGCATTTT. Amino acid sequence: CASSLTGGFNQPQHF. The full variable domain, with the rest looked up from reference TRBV5-6 and TRBJ1-5, is DAGVTQSPTHLIKTRGQQVTLRCSPKSGHDTVSWYQQALGQGPQFIFQYYEEEERQRGNFPDRFSGHQFPNYSSELNVNALLLGDSALYLCASSLTGGFNQPQHFGDGTRLSIL.